This entry lists 32 T cell receptor beta chains sequenced from one sample in a study of post-analysis software for immune sequencing data. Study-level results: The study found TRBV5-6, TRBV5-1 and TRBV20-1 among about five TRBV segments more frequent in patients than controls.

Unique molecular identifiers were built into the TCR beta cDNA libraries. TCRdb re-called the PCR reads through MiXCR, storing one row per CDR3 protein. The sample lists about 820,000 distinct CDR3 sequences, roughly 50% occurring once. For these receptors, no antigen is known. The sequencing input was blood. The receptors were gathered from a girl aged 10 to 17 with multiple sclerosis.

The rearrangement links TRBV6-1 to TRBJ2-1, with 11 bases identical to TRBD2. Germline V gene sequence: CDR1 MNHNS, CDR2 SASEGT. This CDR3 has 17 residues. V lost 3 bases, J lost 6 bases, and 10 bases stayed unmatched. As DNA, the CDR3 is TGTGCCAGCAGTGAGGAAGTACTAGCGGGAGACCCCAATGAGCAGTTCTTC. This encodes CASSEEVLAGDPNEQFF.

DNA of the CDR3: TGTGCCAGCAGCTCGGACAGGGTCCCCTACAATGAGCAGTTCTTC. Protein: CASSSDRVPYNEQFF. This chain links TRBV7-2 with TRBJ2-1; TRBD1 matches 8 bases. CDR1 and CDR2 (germline): SGHTA, FQGNSA. The V and J ends lost 4 bases and 2 bases, in that order; junction bases with no gene match: 4. The CDR3 is 15 amino acids.

V is TRBV29-1 and J is TRBJ2-5, with 9 bases lining up with TRBD1. V trimming: 3 bases; J trimming: 4 bases; junction bases outside the gene matches: 9. The CDR3 is 15 residues long. Germline V lookup: CDR1 SQVTM, CDR2 ANQGSEA. CDR3 region: CSVDGPTGGGETQYF. In DNA, the CDR3 is TGCAGCGTTGACGGCCCGACAGGGGGTGGAGAGACCCAGTACTTC. The variable domain in full, with the rest retrieved from reference TRBV29-1 and TRBJ2-5, is SAVISQKPSRDICQRGTSLTIQCQVDSQVTMMFWYRQQPGQSLTLIATANQGSEATYESGFVIDKFPISRPNLTFSTLTVSNMSPEDSSIYLCSVDGPTGGGETQYFGPGTRLLVL.

This clonotype has ten or more counts. The rearrangement uses TRBV20-1 and TRBJ2-1, with 7 bases fitting TRBD1. The length of the CDR3 is 13 residues. The germline gives CDR1 DFQATT, CDR2 SNEGSKA (reference sequence). V lost 2 bases and J lost 7; bases outside the gene matches: 5. The CDR3 coding sequence is TGCAGTGCTAGAAATCTCAGGGGGAATGAGCAGTTCTTC. It yields the protein CSARNLRGNEQFF.

The V gene is TRBV7-2, the J gene TRBJ1-2; no definite D call. The V end was cut by 0 bases, the J end by 1 base, with 6 bases between. The germline V gene has CDR1 SGHTA and CDR2 FQGNSA. This CDR3 is built from 14 residues. The CDR3 is CASSLAADNYGYTF. The CDR3 DNA reads as TGTGCCAGCAGCTTAGCCGCGGATAACTATGGCTACACCTTC.

Of note for this clonotype: Germline is not matched at one junction end, which may reflect a read error. The chain employs TRBV4-1 and TRBJ2-1; D gene unclear. Germline V CDR1 and CDR2: MGHRA, YSYEKL. The CDR3 runs 11 residues. CDR3 nucleotides: TGCGCCAGCTTAGGGCAGGATGAACAGTTCTTC. This codes for CASLGQDEQFF.

The CDR3 sequence: CASSLGGRATVYGYTF. CDR3 nucleotides: TGCGCCAGCAGCTTGGGGGGCAGGGCGACCGTCTATGGCTACACCTTC. The chain recombines TRBV5-1 with TRBJ1-2, with D perhaps TRBD1 (5 bases). V lost 0 bases, J lost 4 bases, and 16 bases lay in between. In germline, CDR1 is SGHRS, CDR2 YFSETQ. This CDR3 is 16 amino acids long. Combining the CDR3 with reference TRBV5-1 and TRBJ1-2 gives the whole variable domain KAGVTQTPRYLIKTRGQQVTLSCSPISGHRSVSWYQQTPGQGLQFLFEYFSETQRNKGNFPGRFSGRQFSNSRSEMNVSTLELGDSALYLCASSLGGRATVYGYTFGSGTRLTVV.

The chain carries TRBV5-1 and TRBJ2-7; D is perhaps TRBD1 (5 bases). Deletions cut 3 bases from V and 3 bases from J, with 16 bases between. This CDR3 is built from 15 residues. Germline lookup yields CDR1 SGHRS and CDR2 YFSETQ. CDR3 region: CASSSDSNPFYEQYF. Written as DNA, the CDR3 is TGCGCCAGCAGCTCTGACAGTAACCCCTTCTACGAGCAGTACTTC.

This clonotype appeared a few times. The CDR3 region is CASSPPGQSYGYTF. CDR3 in DNA: TGTGCCAGCAGCCCTCCGGGACAGAGCTATGGCTACACCTTC. The chain is built from TRBV9 and TRBJ1-2; TRBD1 matches at 7 bases. Germline trimming cut 4 bases from V and 4 bases from J; bases unmatched to any gene: 7. Germline values: CDR1 SGDLS, CDR2 YYNGEE. This CDR3 spans 14 amino acids. Variable domain in full (rest from reference TRBV9 and TRBJ1-2): DSGVTQTPKHLITATGQRVTLRCSPRSGDLSVYWYQQSLDQGLQFLIQYYNGEERAKGNILERFSAQQFPDLHSELNLSSLELGDSALYFCASSPPGQSYGYTFGSGTRLTVV.

This chain links TRBV6-5 with TRBJ2-7; the D gene is possibly TRBD1 (6 bases). V was shortened by 6 bases and J by 3 bases, with 24 bases between the two germline ends. CDR3 size: 17 residues. CDR1 MNHEY and CDR2 SVGAGI come from the germline V gene. CDR3 region: CASRTGTLGWRGYEQYF. CDR3 sequence (DNA): TGTGCCAGCAGGACCGGGACACTTGGCTGGCGTGGCTACGAGCAGTACTTC.

The chain employs TRBV15 and TRBJ2-4, with 9 bases aligning to TRBD2. The germline gives CDR1 LNHNV, CDR2 YYDKDF (reference sequence). Germline trimming cut 0 bases from V and 13 bases from J; bases unmatched to any gene: 10. This CDR3 spans 15 amino acids. CDR3 DNA: TGTGCCACCAGCAGAGATGCGACTAGCGGAGAGGGGCAGTACTTC. It specifies CATSRDATSGEGQYF.

This clonotype was counted only a few times. This chain connects TRBV5-5 to TRBJ2-7; perhaps TRBD1 as D (5 bases). In germline, CDR1 is SGHKS, CDR2 YYEKEE (reference sequence). V was pared by 4 bases and J by 3 bases, with 11 bases between. The CDR3 has 13 amino acids. The CDR3, as DNA: TGTGCCAGCAGCACGGACACATACTACGAGCAGTACTTC. Amino acid sequence: CASSTDTYYEQYF.

The count of this clonotype is one. The chain couples TRBV5-1 to TRBJ2-1; the match to TRBD2 covers 7 bases. With 3 bases clipped from V and 10 bases from J, the junction kept 7 bases outside the gene matches. Germline-derived CDR1 and CDR2 are SGHRS and YFSETQ. The length of the CDR3 is 13 residues. CDR3 loop: CASSSAPAGEQFF. In nucleotides, the CDR3 is TGCGCCAGCAGCTCCGCACCAGCGGGAGAGCAGTTCTTC.

The chain links TRBV7-2 to TRBJ2-5; 9 bases map to TRBD2. CDR1 and CDR2 from the germline V gene are SGHTA and FQGNSA. This CDR3 contains 15 residues. The V gene end was trimmed by 5 bases and the J gene end by 5 bases; junction bases not matched to a gene: 9. In nucleotides, the CDR3 is TGTGCCAGCAGCGTTCCGGGACTAGCATACGAGACCCAGTACTTC. Encoded protein: CASSVPGLAYETQYF.

The gene calls are TRBV29-1 and TRBJ2-1, with 8 bases that match TRBD2. The CDR3 length is 13 residues. Germline V gene sequence: CDR1 SQVTM, CDR2 ANQGSEA. Trimming at V came to 8 bases and at J to 8 bases, leaving 11 bases not matched to a gene. The CDR3 nucleotides are TGCAGCATTGTCGGGGGGGTATCGGATGAGCAGTTCTTC. As protein: CSIVGGVSDEQFF.

This clonotype has more than one count but fewer than ten. CDR3 loop: CSVDISGRRETQYF. The CDR3 DNA follows: TGCAGCGTTGACATTAGCGGGAGAAGAGAGACCCAGTACTTC. The chain is built from TRBV29-1 and TRBJ2-5, with 9 positions matching TRBD2. CDR1 is SQVTM, CDR2 ANQGSEA, per germline. The V segment lost 3 bases and the J segment 4 bases; nucleotides outside the gene matches: 6. The CDR3 runs to 14 residues.

This chain joins TRBV6-5 and TRBJ2-5, with 12 bases identical to TRBD2. Per the germline V gene, CDR1 is MNHEY and CDR2 is SVGAGI. The CDR3 runs to 16 residues. Trimming cost V 6 bases and J 1 base; bases outside gene matches: 6. The CDR3 DNA reads as TGTGCCAGCAGAGAGGGACTAGCGGGTATCCAAGAGACCCAGTACTTC. Encoded protein: CASREGLAGIQETQYF.

The chain joins TRBV5-1 to TRBJ2-7; D is unclear. CDR1 is SGHRS and CDR2 is YFSETQ in the germline V gene. Trimming took off 7 bases at V and 3 bases at J, with 11 bases between the two ends. The CDR3 has 12 residues. CDR3 in DNA: TGCGCCAGCGGTTCACACAACTACGAGCAGTACTTC. This codes for CASGSHNYEQYF.

The chain combines TRBV12-3 or TRBV12-4 with TRBJ2-5; 8 nucleotides line up with TRBD2. The CDR3 covers 15 residues. J was trimmed by 2 bases and V by 3 bases; bases with no gene match: 5. Here the CDR3 reads CASSLYGGEQETQYF. CDR3 in DNA: TGTGCCAGCAGTTTGTACGGGGGGGAACAAGAGACCCAGTACTTC.

The V and J genes are TRBV5-1 and TRBJ2-7, with D perhaps matching TRBD1 (5 bases). Trimming cost V 0 bases and J 3 bases, with 13 bases left between them. The germline gives CDR1 SGHRS, CDR2 YFSETQ. The CDR3 sequence is 15 residues long. For the CDR3, the DNA is TGCGCCAGCAGCTTGGCGCGGCAGGGATTCTACGAGCAGTACTTC. Translating gives CASSLARQGFYEQYF.

The gene calls are TRBV10-3 and TRBJ2-5; 8 bases line up with TRBD2. The CDR3 covers 13 residues. The ends lost 5 bases at V and 3 bases at J; junction bases unmatched: 2. Germline CDR1 ENHRY, CDR2 SYGVKD. This chain's CDR3 is CAISTAGEETQYF. Here the CDR3 DNA reads TGTGCCATCAGTACAGCGGGGGAAGAGACCCAGTACTTC.

This chain links TRBV27 with TRBJ1-1; D unresolved. Germline V lookup: CDR1 MNHEY, CDR2 SMNVEV (reference sequence). CDR3 length equals 13 residues. With 2 bases removed from V and 0 bases from J, the gap between germline ends came to 4 bases. CDR3 DNA: TGTGCCAGCAGTTTAGCCATGAACACTGAAGCTTTCTTT. It encodes CASSLAMNTEAFF.

The chain has TRBV7-9 and TRBJ2-3; D unresolved. This CDR3 region has 13 residues. Per germline, CDR1 SEHNR and CDR2 FQNEAQ (reference sequence). Trimming took 3 bases from V and 8 from J, leaving 12 bases between them. In DNA, the CDR3 is TGTGCCAGCAGCTTTTCGGAGCCGCGTACGCAGTATTTT. Translation: CASSFSEPRTQYF.

This clonotype was recorded a few times. V and J are TRBV4-2 and TRBJ2-2; D is uncertain. CDR3 length: 13 residues. Trimming took off 0 bases at V and 6 bases at J, with 5 bases between the two ends. CDR1 LGHNA and CDR2 YNFKEQ come from the germline V gene. CDR3 DNA sequence: TGTGCCAGCAGCCAAGATAGTTCCGGGGAGCTGTTTTTT. Amino acids: CASSQDSSGELFF.

The genes are TRBV5-1 and TRBJ2-4; 9 bases are shared with TRBD2. The J call may be in error: the DNA end matches TRBJ2-7 better. The germline V gene has CDR1 SGHRS and CDR2 YFSETQ. The CDR3 is 15 amino acids. The chain's CDR3 is CASSLVPSGVGEQYF. CDR3 DNA sequence: TGCGCCAGCAGCTTGGTACCTAGCGGGGTGGGCGAGCAGTACTTC.

In this sample, this clonotype turned up many times. The rearrangement uses TRBV2 and TRBJ2-1; 9 positions agree with TRBD2. The CDR3 is made up of 16 amino acids. V gave up 1 base and J gave up 8 bases; unmatched junction bases: 9. Looked up from germline, CDR1 is SNHLY and CDR2 is FYNNEI. The CDR3 DNA reads as TGTGCCAGCAGTGAAGGAGCGGGAGGATCCCGGGATGAGCAGTTCTTC. Translation gives CASSEGAGGSRDEQFF.

The chain links TRBV6-5 to TRBJ2-1, with 8 bases matching TRBD1. This CDR3 is built from 14 residues. Germline CDR1 MNHEY, CDR2 SVGAGI. J lost 13 bases, V lost 4 bases, and 12 bases had no gene match. CDR3 residues: CASSSGQGRETQFF. Here the CDR3 DNA reads TGTGCCAGCAGTTCCGGACAGGGCAGGGAGACCCAGTTCTTC.

The rearrangement joins TRBV6-5 to TRBJ2-1; maybe TRBD2 (6 bases). This CDR3 has 15 amino acids. V lost 5 bases, J lost 0 bases, and 11 bases lay in between. Germline CDR1 reads MNHEY; CDR2 reads SVGAGI. This CDR3 reads CASSPPGGSYNEQFF. CDR3 in DNA: TGTGCCAGCAGTCCCCCCGGGGGCTCCTACAATGAGCAGTTCTTC.

The V call is TRBV19, the J call TRBJ2-3; 11 nucleotides match TRBD2. The length of the CDR3 is 15 residues. From germline, CDR1 is LNHDA and CDR2 SQIVND (reference sequence). Trimming took 4 bases from V and 6 from J; bases not matched to a gene: 6. CDR3 protein: CASSNLAGGKDTQYF. The CDR3 nucleotides are TGTGCCAGTAGTAACCTAGCGGGGGGCAAGGATACGCAGTATTTT.

V usage is TRBV11-2 and J usage is TRBJ2-6; D is ambiguous. CDR1 and CDR2 (germline): SGHAT, FQNNGV. Trimming stripped 1 base from V and 0 bases from J, with 10 bases between. The CDR3 runs to 17 residues. The CDR3 DNA reads as TGTGCCAGCAGCTTAGTTCGCAGGTTCTCTGGGGCCAACGTCCTGACTTTC. It encodes CASSLVRRFSGANVLTF. Full variable domain (remainder filled in from reference TRBV11-2 and TRBJ2-6): EAGVAQSPRYKIIEKRQSVAFWCNPISGHATLYWYQQILGQGPKLLIQFQNNGVVDDSQLPKDRFSAERLKGVDSTLKIQPAKLEDSAVYLCASSLVRRFSGANVLTFGAGSRLTVL.

The CDR3 nucleotides read TGTGCCAGCAGTTTTATCGTTAAGGATACGCAGTATTTT. The encoded protein is CASSFIVKDTQYF. The chain carries TRBV27 and TRBJ2-3, with D unclear. V was clipped by 3 bases and J by 6 bases, with 10 bases between them. The germline V gene encodes CDR1 MNHEY and CDR2 SMNVEV (reference sequence). The CDR3 covers 13 residues.

This CDR3 reads CASSSLGVPGEPSYEQYF. The DNA of the CDR3 is TGTGCCAGCAGTAGTCTTGGCGTCCCGGGAGAACCCTCCTACGAGCAGTACTTC. This rearrangement joins TRBV12-3 or TRBV12-4 to TRBJ2-7; D is perhaps TRBD2 (6 bases). V gave up 5 bases and J gave up 0 bases, with 23 bases separating them. The CDR3 is 18 amino acids.